The clone carrying this T cell receptor (beta chain) showed up just a few times. Its antigen remains unknown. This sample is drawn from a study of memory CD4+ T cells and cytomegalovirus serostatus. Study-wide context: Of the healthy Belgian adults, several were CMV seropositive and about 24 seronegative. Study conclusions and caveats: Each of 67 CMV-associated TCRbeta sequences occurred in one to five individuals. A US-trained random forest predicted CMV serostatus with median AUC around 0.91.

The V gene lost 3 bases and the J gene lost 7 bases, with 4 bases spanning the gap. The CDR3 has 11 residues. Germline V CDR1 and CDR2: MDHEN, SYDVKM. Single viable CD3+CD4+CD8-CD45RO+ cells were sorted as the memory CD4+ T cells. Total CD4+ T cells were enriched by CD4 positive selection. Using immunoSEQ multiplex PCR, the repertoire was profiled, and TCRdb retains in-frame clones only, with some absent. The sample contains about 25,000 clones, around 72% of which appear only once. Material for sequencing was memory CD4+ T cells from blood. The J gene is TRBJ2-1, the V gene TRBV28; D ambiguous. The receptor was derived from an adult in good health and CMV-seronegative. CDR3 bases: TGTGCCAGCAGTTTGAGGAATGAGCAGTTCTTC. Translation: CASSLRNEQFF.